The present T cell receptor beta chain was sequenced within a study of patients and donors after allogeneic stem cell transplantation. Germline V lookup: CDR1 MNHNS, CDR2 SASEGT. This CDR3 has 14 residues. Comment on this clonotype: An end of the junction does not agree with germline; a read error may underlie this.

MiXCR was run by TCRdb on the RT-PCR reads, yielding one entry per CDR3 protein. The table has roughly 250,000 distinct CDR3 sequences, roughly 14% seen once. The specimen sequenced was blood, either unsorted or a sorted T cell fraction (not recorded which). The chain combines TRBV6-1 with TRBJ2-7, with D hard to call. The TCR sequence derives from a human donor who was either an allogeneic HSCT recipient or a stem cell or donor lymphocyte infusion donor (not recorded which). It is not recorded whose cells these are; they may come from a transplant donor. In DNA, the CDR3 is TGTGCCAACAGTCCAGCGCGAAGCTCCTACGAGCAGTACTTC. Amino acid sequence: CANSPARSSYEQYF.